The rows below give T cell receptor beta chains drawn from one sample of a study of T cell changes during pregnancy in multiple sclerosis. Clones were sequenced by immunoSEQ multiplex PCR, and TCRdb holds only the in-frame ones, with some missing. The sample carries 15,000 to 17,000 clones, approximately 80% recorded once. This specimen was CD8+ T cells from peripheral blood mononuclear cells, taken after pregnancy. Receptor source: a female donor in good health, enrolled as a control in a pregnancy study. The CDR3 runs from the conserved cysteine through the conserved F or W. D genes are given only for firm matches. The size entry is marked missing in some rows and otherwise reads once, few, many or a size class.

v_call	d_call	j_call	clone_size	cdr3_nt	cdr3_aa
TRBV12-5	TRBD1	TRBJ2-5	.	TGTGCTAGTGGTTTGGGACAGGGGGCTTGGGAGACCCAGTACTTC	CASGLGQGAWETQYF
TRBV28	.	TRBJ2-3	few	TGTGCCACCAGGGCGGTGGGGGAGGCAGATACGCAGTATTTT	CATRAVGEADTQYF
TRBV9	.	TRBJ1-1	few	TGTGCCAGCAGCCGAGGGGGGAACACTGAAGCTTTCTTT	CASSRGGNTEAFF
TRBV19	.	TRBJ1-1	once	TGTGCCAGTAACCCCTGGGGGGGGGAGAATACTGAAGCTTTCTTT	CASNPWGGENTEAFF
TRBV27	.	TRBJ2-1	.	TGTGCCAGCAGTGGGCTGTCCTACAATGAGCAGTTCTTC	CASSGLSYNEQFF
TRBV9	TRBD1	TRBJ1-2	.	TGTGCCAGCAGCGGGCAAGGGGGCCACTATGGCTACACCTTC	CASSGQGGHYGYTF
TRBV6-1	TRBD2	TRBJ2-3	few	TGTGCCAGCAGTGAAGAGGCTAGCGGTGGACCAGATACGCAGTATTTT	CASSEEASGGPDTQYF
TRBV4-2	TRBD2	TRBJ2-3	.	TGTGCCAGCAGCCAAGGGGAGCGGGGGGGTTCCACAGATACGCAGTATTTT	CASSQGERGGSTDTQYF
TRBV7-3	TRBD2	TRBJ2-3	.	TGTGCCAGCAGCTTGACTAGCCCCCCAGATACGCAGTATTTT	CASSLTSPPDTQYF
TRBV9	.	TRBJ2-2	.	TGTGCCAGCAGCGTTTATTCCACCGGGGAGCTGTTTTTT	CASSVYSTGELFF
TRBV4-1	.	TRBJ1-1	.	TGCGCCAGCAGCCAAGGGGTCGGCAGGGCGACTGAAGCTTTCTTT	CASSQGVGRATEAFF
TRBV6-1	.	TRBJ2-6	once	TGTGCCAGCAGTGTGGACAGCTCTGGGGCCAACGTCCTGACTTTC	CASSVDSSGANVLTF
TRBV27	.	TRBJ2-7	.	TGTGCCAGCAGTTGGGGGCCTTCCTCCTACGAGCAGTACTTC	CASSWGPSSYEQYF
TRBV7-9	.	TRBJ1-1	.	TGTGCCAGCAGCTTAGGAGGCGAAGCTTTCTTT	CASSLGGEAFF
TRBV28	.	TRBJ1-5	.	TGTGCCAGCAGTTTAAGGACTTTCACGAGCCCCACGGAGCCCCAGCATTTT	CASSLRTFTSPTEPQHF
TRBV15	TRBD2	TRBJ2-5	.	TGTGCCACCACCCAGAAGCTTCAGCGGGGGGGGCAAGAGACCCAGTACTTC	CATTQKLQRGGQETQYF
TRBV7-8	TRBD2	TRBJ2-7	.	TGTGCCAGCAGGCCACTAGCGGGAGGCCTATATAAGCAGTACTTC	CASRPLAGGLYKQYF
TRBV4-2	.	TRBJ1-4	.	TGTGCCAGCGGGGGGGAAGGGGCAGGTAATGAAAAACTGTTTTTT	CASGGEGAGNEKLFF
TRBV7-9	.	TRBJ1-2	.	TGTGCCAGCAGCCTAGCCGACACTTCTAACTATGGCTACACCTTC	CASSLADTSNYGYTF
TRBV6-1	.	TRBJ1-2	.	TGTGCCAGCAGTGAGTACAGGGCCACTGATGGCTACACCTTC	CASSEYRATDGYTF
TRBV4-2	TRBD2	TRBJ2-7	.	TGTGCCAGCAGCCTAGCGGGGGGCAGAGACGAGCAGTACTTC	CASSLAGGRDEQYF
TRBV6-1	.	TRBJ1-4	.	TGTGCCAGCTACCACCGGGGTGCTAATGAAAAACTGTTTTTT	CASYHRGANEKLFF